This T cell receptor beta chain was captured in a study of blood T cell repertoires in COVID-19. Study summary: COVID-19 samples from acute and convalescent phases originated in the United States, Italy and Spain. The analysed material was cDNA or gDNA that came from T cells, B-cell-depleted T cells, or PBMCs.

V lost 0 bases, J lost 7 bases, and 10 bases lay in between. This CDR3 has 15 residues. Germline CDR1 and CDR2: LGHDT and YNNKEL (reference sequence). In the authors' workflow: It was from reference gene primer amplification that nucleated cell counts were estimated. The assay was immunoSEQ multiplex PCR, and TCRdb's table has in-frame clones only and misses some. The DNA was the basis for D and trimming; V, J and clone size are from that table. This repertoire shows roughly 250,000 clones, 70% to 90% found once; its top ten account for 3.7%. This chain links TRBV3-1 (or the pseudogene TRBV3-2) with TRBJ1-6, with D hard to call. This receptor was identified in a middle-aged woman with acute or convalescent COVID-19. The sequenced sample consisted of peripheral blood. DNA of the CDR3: TGTGCCAGCAGCCAAGATGCGAGTCCCAATTCACCCCTCCACTTT. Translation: CASSQDASPNSPLHF.